This T cell receptor beta chain was sequenced during a study of cytomegalovirus exposure and HLA in healthy donors. The CDR3 runs 15 residues. Germline V gene lookup returns CDR1 SGHDT and CDR2 YYEEEE. The V and J ends lost 5 bases and 1 base, in that order; junction bases with no gene match: 5. Regarding this clone: The antigen is undetermined.

Study findings and constraints: Most subjects' HLA-A and HLA-B alleles were reportedly predicted from TCR beta sequences. Common viral pathogens (according to a later analysis) appeared linked to several of the most significant clusters.

Both 60 Vbeta primers and 13 Jbeta primers went into the PCR. TCRdb's copy holds only in-frame clones and misses some; the assay was immunoSEQ multiplex PCR. In the table there are over 150,000 clones, 82% of which are singletons. V is TRBV5-6 and J is TRBJ2-5; 10 bases are a match to TRBD2. The sample comprised PBMCs. This TCR was sampled from a boy aged 2 to 10 in good health and CMV-seronegative. The CDR3 nucleotides read TGTGCCAGCAGTGACAAGCGGGGGGGCCAAGAGACCCAGTACTTC. Encoded protein: CASSDKRGGQETQYF.